This TCR beta chain was captured by sequencing in a study of cytomegalovirus exposure and HLA in healthy donors. Study results and limitations: TCR beta V- and J-gene trimming, according to a later analysis, was linked to a missense DCLRE1C variant.

The V end was cut by 2 bases, the J end by 4 bases, with 6 bases between. Germline V gives CDR1 SGHVS, CDR2 FNYEAQ. The CDR3 spans 13 residues. As concerns this clone: Its antigen is still unknown.

The PCR contained 60 Vbeta and 13 Jbeta primers. The table came from immunoSEQ multiplex PCR; TCRdb's copy has only in-frame clones and leaves some out. The sample has roughly 98,000 clones; 81% are singletons. The chain uses TRBV7-6 and TRBJ2-1, with D uncertain. Material for sequencing was PBMCs. The TCR was taken from a man aged 35 to 55 in good health and CMV-seronegative. For the CDR3, the DNA is TGTGCCAGCAGCTTACGGGTTTACAATGAGCAGTTCTTC. This gives the protein CASSLRVYNEQFF.